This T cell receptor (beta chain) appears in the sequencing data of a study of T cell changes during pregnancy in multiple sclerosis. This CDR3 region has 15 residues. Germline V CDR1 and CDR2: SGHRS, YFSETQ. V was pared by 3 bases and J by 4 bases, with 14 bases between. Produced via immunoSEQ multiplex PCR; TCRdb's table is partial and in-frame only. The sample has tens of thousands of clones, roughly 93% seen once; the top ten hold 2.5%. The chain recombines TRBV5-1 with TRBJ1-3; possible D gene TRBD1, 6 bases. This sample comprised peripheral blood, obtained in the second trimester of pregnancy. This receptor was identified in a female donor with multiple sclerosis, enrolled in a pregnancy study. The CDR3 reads CASSSSTGPGNTIYF. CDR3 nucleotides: TGCGCCAGCAGCTCATCTACAGGGCCGGGAAACACCATATATTTT. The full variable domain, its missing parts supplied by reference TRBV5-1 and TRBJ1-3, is KAGVTQTPRYLIKTRGQQVTLSCSPISGHRSVSWYQQTPGQGLQFLFEYFSETQRNKGNFPGRFSGRQFSNSRSEMNVSTLELGDSALYLCASSSSTGPGNTIYFGEGSWLTVV.